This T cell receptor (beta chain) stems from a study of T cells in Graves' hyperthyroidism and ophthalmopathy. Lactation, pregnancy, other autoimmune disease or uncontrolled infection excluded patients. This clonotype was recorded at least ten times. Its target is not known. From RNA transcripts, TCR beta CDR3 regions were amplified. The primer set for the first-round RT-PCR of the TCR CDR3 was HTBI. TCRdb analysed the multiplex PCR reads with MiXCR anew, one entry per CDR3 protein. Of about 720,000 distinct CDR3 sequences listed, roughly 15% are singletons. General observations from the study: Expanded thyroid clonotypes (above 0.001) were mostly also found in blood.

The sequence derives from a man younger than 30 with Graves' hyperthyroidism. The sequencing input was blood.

The CDR3 is CASSFGTVIDYEQYF. For the CDR3, the DNA is TGTGCCAGCAGCTTTGGGACCGTGATCGACTACGAGCAGTACTTC. The rearrangement links TRBV5-5 to TRBJ2-7, with D tentatively TRBD1 or TRBD2 (5 bases each). The V end was cut by 2 bases, the J end by 3 bases, with 15 bases between. Per germline, CDR1 SGHKS and CDR2 YYEKEE (reference sequence). This CDR3 contains 15 residues.